Here is one T cell receptor beta chain with its context. Sequencing was performed with immunoSEQ multiplex PCR; in TCRdb, only in-frame clones are kept and a portion is missing. Of 120,000 or so clones listed, approximately 93% are singletons. These data come from a study of T cell changes during pregnancy in multiple sclerosis. Germline V gene sequence: CDR1 SNHLY, CDR2 FYNNEI. This CDR3 spans 15 amino acids. V trimming: 7 bases; J trimming: 3 bases; junction bases outside the gene matches: 5. The sample consisted of peripheral blood, taken before pregnancy. The source is a female donor with multiple sclerosis, enrolled in a pregnancy study. The V call is TRBV2, the J call TRBJ2-2; TRBD1 matches at 10 bases. DNA for the CDR3: TGTGCCAGCAAATGGGACAGGGGTTACACCGGGGAGCTGTTTTTT. Its translation: CASKWDRGYTGELFF. Filled out from reference TRBV2 and TRBJ2-2, the complete variable domain reads EPEVTQTPSHQVTQMGQEVILRCVPISNHLYFYWYRQILGQKVEFLVSFYNNEISEKSEIFDDQFSVERPDGSNFTLKIRSTKLEDSAMYFCASKWDRGYTGELFFGEGSRLTVL.